The clone carrying this T cell receptor beta chain was counted a few times. These data originate in a study of blood T cell repertoires in COVID-19. At the level of the study: From T cells, B-cell-depleted T cells, or PBMCs came the material, which was cDNA or gDNA.

As handled by the study authors: Amplification with reference gene primers provided the estimates of nucleated cell counts. Sequencing used immunoSEQ multiplex PCR; TCRdb keeps in-frame clones, though not all of them. D and trimming were read from the DNA, whereas the V and J calls and clone size are those reported in that table. The sample has a few hundred thousand clones, approximately 89% seen once. V was cut by 1 base and J by 4 bases, with 8 bases left in between. Germline values: CDR1 SGHKS, CDR2 YYEKEE (reference sequence). CDR3 length equals 14 residues. Source material: PBMCs or T cells enriched from blood (not recorded which). The J gene is TRBJ1-4, the V gene TRBV5-5; a possible D gene is TRBD1 (6 bases). This sequence was found in a man younger than 45 who had recovered from COVID-19. CDR3 region: CASSLTGINEKLFF. In nucleotides, the CDR3 is TGTGCCAGCAGCTTGACAGGGATTAATGAAAAACTGTTTTTT.